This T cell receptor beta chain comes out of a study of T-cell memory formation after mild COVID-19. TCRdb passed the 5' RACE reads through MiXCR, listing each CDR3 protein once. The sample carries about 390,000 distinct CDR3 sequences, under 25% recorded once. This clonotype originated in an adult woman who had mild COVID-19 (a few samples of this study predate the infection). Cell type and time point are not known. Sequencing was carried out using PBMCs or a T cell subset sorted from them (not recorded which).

The CDR3: CASTPQGRSTYNEQFF. The DNA of the CDR3 is TGTGCCAGCACCCCGCAGGGGCGGAGCACCTACAATGAGCAGTTCTTC. The rearrangement joins TRBV7-2 to TRBJ2-1; possibly TRBD1 for D (6 bases). The length of the CDR3 is 16 residues. The V and J ends lost 7 bases and 2 bases respectively, with 18 bases between them. Germline CDR1 reads SGHTA; CDR2 reads FQGNSA.